A selection of T cell receptor beta chains follows, all from one sample in a study of T cells after yellow fever vaccination. TCRdb redid the calling of the 5' RACE reads with MiXCR, one entry per CDR3 protein. Here the sample spans hundreds of thousands of distinct CDR3 sequences, 6.2% being singletons. This specimen consisted of PBMCs, obtained 5 days after the yellow fever booster vaccination. These receptor sequences come from a young man who received the YFV17D yellow fever vaccine. Each CDR3 is given with its conserved first and last residue. The order of the fields is J gene, clone size, D gene, V gene, CDR3 protein, CDR3 DNA. D genes are given only for firm matches. Some rows have no size entry. The others give once, few or many, or a class for an expanded clone.

j_gene: TRBJ2-7; abundance: many; d_gene: NA; v_gene: TRBV28; CDR3aa: CASISLGSDPEQYF; CDR3nt: TGTGCCAGCATCTCTTTAGGGTCGGATCCCGAGCAGTACTTC
j_gene: TRBJ2-2; abundance: many; d_gene: NA; v_gene: TRBV5-1; CDR3aa: CASSLQGSGELFF; CDR3nt: TGCGCCAGCAGCTTACAGGGTTCCGGGGAGCTGTTTTTT
j_gene: TRBJ2-5; abundance: NA; d_gene: NA; v_gene: TRBV5-1; CDR3aa: CASSLGVTATIETQYF; CDR3nt: TGCGCCAGCAGCTTGGGGGTTACGGCCACCATTGAGACCCAGTACTTC
j_gene: TRBJ2-2; abundance: NA; d_gene: TRBD2; v_gene: TRBV6-2/TRBV6-3; CDR3aa: CASTYPRTSGSIVVTGELFF; CDR3nt: TGTGCCAGCACCTATCCCCGGACTAGCGGGAGCATTGTAGTCACCGGGGAGCTGTTTTTT
j_gene: TRBJ2-1; abundance: many; d_gene: NA; v_gene: TRBV19; CDR3aa: CASSIDRNSYNEQFF; CDR3nt: TGTGCCAGTAGTATCGATCGGAACTCCTACAATGAGCAGTTCTTC
j_gene: TRBJ2-1; abundance: many; d_gene: TRBD1; v_gene: TRBV18; CDR3aa: CASSGGQSSYNEQFF; CDR3nt: TGTGCCAGCTCAGGGGGACAGAGCTCCTACAATGAGCAGTTCTTC
j_gene: TRBJ2-7; abundance: few; d_gene: NA; v_gene: TRBV5-1; CDR3aa: CASSFHEEQYF; CDR3nt: TGCGCCAGCAGCTTTCACGAGGAGCAGTACTTC
j_gene: TRBJ2-1; abundance: few; d_gene: NA; v_gene: TRBV25-1; CDR3aa: CASSYSDYFF; CDR3nt: TGTGCCAGCAGTTATTCGGACTACTTCTTC
j_gene: TRBJ1-2; abundance: many; d_gene: NA; v_gene: TRBV27; CDR3aa: CASSLSRNYGYTF; CDR3nt: TGTGCCAGCAGTTTAAGCCGGAACTATGGCTACACCTTC
j_gene: TRBJ2-1; abundance: few; d_gene: NA; v_gene: TRBV27; CDR3aa: CASRGISGEVIYEQFF; CDR3nt: TGTGCCAGCAGAGGAATTAGCGGTGAGGTCATTTATGAGCAGTTCTTC
j_gene: TRBJ2-7; abundance: many; d_gene: NA; v_gene: TRBV6-2/TRBV6-3; CDR3aa: CASSYLGSYEQYF; CDR3nt: TGTGCCAGCAGTTACCTCGGGTCCTACGAGCAGTACTTC
j_gene: TRBJ2-1; abundance: few; d_gene: NA; v_gene: TRBV29-1; CDR3aa: CSVGRVHEQFF; CDR3nt: TGCAGCGTTGGTCGGGTTCATGAGCAGTTCTTC
j_gene: TRBJ1-5; abundance: many; d_gene: TRBD1; v_gene: TRBV20-1; CDR3aa: CSARDSLNQPQHF; CDR3nt: TGCAGTGCAAGGGACAGCCTCAATCAGCCCCAGCATTTT
j_gene: TRBJ2-7; abundance: NA; d_gene: NA; v_gene: TRBV28; CDR3aa: CASDQGGSSYEQYF; CDR3nt: TGTGCCAGCGACCAGGGTGGTAGCTCCTACGAGCAGTACTTC
j_gene: TRBJ1-5; abundance: few; d_gene: TRBD1; v_gene: TRBV5-4; CDR3aa: CASSLCDRAWNQPQHF; CDR3nt: TGTGCCAGCAGCCTGTGCGACAGGGCTTGGAATCAGCCCCAGCATTTT
j_gene: TRBJ1-6; abundance: NA; d_gene: NA; v_gene: TRBV7-6; CDR3aa: CASSNGAGNSPLHF; CDR3nt: TGTGCCAGCAGCAACGGGGCGGGCAATTCACCCCTCCACTTT
j_gene: TRBJ2-7; abundance: many; d_gene: TRBD2; v_gene: TRBV5-1; CDR3aa: CASTLRERGGTYEQYF; CDR3nt: TGCGCCAGCACGCTCCGGGAGCGGGGGGGGACCTACGAGCAGTACTTC
j_gene: TRBJ2-3; abundance: many; d_gene: NA; v_gene: TRBV7-6; CDR3aa: CASNFGERADTQYF; CDR3nt: TGTGCCAGTAATTTTGGGGAGCGGGCAGATACGCAGTATTTT
j_gene: TRBJ2-7; abundance: many; d_gene: TRBD1; v_gene: TRBV24-1; CDR3aa: CATSAGTVDYEQYF; CDR3nt: TGTGCCACCAGTGCCGGGACAGTCGATTACGAGCAGTACTTC
j_gene: TRBJ2-3; abundance: few; d_gene: TRBD2; v_gene: TRBV6-5; CDR3aa: CASSYSGLATDTQYF; CDR3nt: TGTGCCAGCAGTTACTCGGGACTAGCCACAGATACGCAGTATTTT
j_gene: TRBJ1-1; abundance: NA; d_gene: TRBD1; v_gene: TRBV5-5; CDR3aa: CASSPQGRVTEAFF; CDR3nt: TGTGCCAGCAGCCCACAGGGGAGGGTCACTGAAGCTTTCTTT
j_gene: TRBJ2-2; abundance: many; d_gene: TRBD2; v_gene: TRBV10-3; CDR3aa: CAISGGGAANTGELFF; CDR3nt: TGTGCCATCAGTGGCGGGGGGGCGGCCAACACCGGGGAGCTGTTTTTT
j_gene: TRBJ2-5; abundance: many; d_gene: NA; v_gene: TRBV3-1; CDR3aa: CASSLAAGGETQYF; CDR3nt: TGTGCCAGCAGCCTTGCGGCCGGGGGAGAGACCCAGTACTTC
j_gene: TRBJ2-3; abundance: NA; d_gene: TRBD2; v_gene: TRBV7-7; CDR3aa: CASSLGLAGTSDTQYF; CDR3nt: TGTGCCAGCAGCTTGGGACTAGCGGGCACCTCAGATACGCAGTATTTT
j_gene: TRBJ2-3; abundance: NA; d_gene: NA; v_gene: TRBV10-1; CDR3aa: CASSGPASTDTQYF; CDR3nt: TGCGCCAGCAGTGGCCCGGCTAGCACAGATACGCAGTATTTT
j_gene: TRBJ2-5; abundance: few; d_gene: NA; v_gene: TRBV7-2; CDR3aa: CASSFGQPAPQETQYF; CDR3nt: TGTGCCAGCAGCTTCGGACAGCCAGCACCCCAAGAGACCCAGTACTTC
j_gene: TRBJ2-1; abundance: many; d_gene: NA; v_gene: TRBV7-9; CDR3aa: CASSLATYNEQFF; CDR3nt: TGTGCCAGCAGCTTGGCCACTTACAATGAGCAGTTCTTC
j_gene: TRBJ2-7; abundance: NA; d_gene: TRBD1; v_gene: TRBV10-2; CDR3aa: CASSLPGQGQYEQYF; CDR3nt: TGCGCCAGCAGCCTGCCGGGACAGGGGCAGTACGAGCAGTACTTC
j_gene: TRBJ2-1; abundance: many; d_gene: TRBD1; v_gene: TRBV5-1; CDR3aa: CASNRDRLYNEQFF; CDR3nt: TGCGCCAGCAATCGGGACAGGTTATACAATGAGCAGTTCTTC
j_gene: TRBJ2-1; abundance: few; d_gene: TRBD2; v_gene: TRBV9; CDR3aa: CASSVGGGRGHYNEQFF; CDR3nt: TGTGCCAGCAGCGTAGGAGGCGGGAGGGGTCACTACAATGAGCAGTTCTTC
j_gene: TRBJ2-7; abundance: few; d_gene: NA; v_gene: TRBV7-2; CDR3aa: CASRGGGQSSYEQYF; CDR3nt: TGTGCCAGCAGGGGAGGCGGACAAAGCTCCTACGAGCAGTACTTC
j_gene: TRBJ2-5; abundance: many; d_gene: NA; v_gene: TRBV21-1; CDR3aa: CASSKRGRGKETQYF; CDR3nt: TGTGCCAGCAGCAAAAGGGGGCGGGGGAAAGAGACCCAGTACTTC
j_gene: TRBJ2-7; abundance: NA; d_gene: NA; v_gene: TRBV7-2; CDR3aa: CASSALKSLSEQYF; CDR3nt: TGTGCCAGCAGCGCGCTAAAGTCCCTCTCCGAGCAGTACTTC
j_gene: TRBJ2-1; abundance: NA; d_gene: TRBD2; v_gene: TRBV9; CDR3aa: CASSEGGSSYNEQFF; CDR3nt: TGTGCCAGCAGCGAGGGCGGGAGTTCCTACAATGAGCAGTTCTTC
j_gene: TRBJ2-7; abundance: NA; d_gene: NA; v_gene: TRBV6-2/TRBV6-3; CDR3aa: CASSYYPGQSYEQYF; CDR3nt: TGTGCCAGCAGTTACTACCCGGGACAATCCTACGAGCAGTACTTC
j_gene: TRBJ2-3; abundance: many; d_gene: TRBD2; v_gene: TRBV4-3; CDR3aa: CASSQDWLAGADTQYF; CDR3nt: TGCGCCAGCAGCCAAGATTGGCTAGCGGGAGCAGATACGCAGTATTTT
j_gene: TRBJ2-5; abundance: NA; d_gene: NA; v_gene: TRBV25-1; CDR3aa: CASRAQEETQYF; CDR3nt: TGTGCCAGCAGAGCCCAAGAAGAGACCCAGTACTTC
j_gene: TRBJ2-3; abundance: many; d_gene: TRBD2; v_gene: TRBV7-2; CDR3aa: CASSGLGRAIDTQYF; CDR3nt: TGTGCCAGCAGCGGTCTGGGGAGGGCCATAGATACGCAGTATTTT
j_gene: TRBJ2-2; abundance: NA; d_gene: TRBD2; v_gene: TRBV20-1; CDR3aa: CSAKSGTKNTGELFF; CDR3nt: TGCAGTGCTAAATCCGGGACTAAGAACACCGGGGAGCTGTTTTTT
j_gene: TRBJ2-1; abundance: many; d_gene: TRBD2; v_gene: TRBV6-5; CDR3aa: CASSYLAGGVYEQFF; CDR3nt: TGTGCCAGCAGTTACCTCGCGGGAGGGGTCTATGAGCAGTTCTTC
j_gene: TRBJ1-1; abundance: many; d_gene: TRBD1; v_gene: TRBV27; CDR3aa: CASSWGQRNTEAFF; CDR3nt: TGTGCCAGCAGTTGGGGACAGAGGAACACTGAAGCTTTCTTT
j_gene: TRBJ2-3; abundance: many; d_gene: TRBD2; v_gene: TRBV7-2; CDR3aa: CASSLRLAVLSGDTQYF; CDR3nt: TGTGCCAGCAGTTTAAGACTAGCGGTTCTCTCGGGGGATACGCAGTATTTT
j_gene: TRBJ2-3; abundance: many; d_gene: TRBD2; v_gene: TRBV29-1; CDR3aa: CGSSGWEGGTDTQYF; CDR3nt: TGCGGTTCCTCAGGCTGGGAGGGCGGAACAGATACGCAGTATTTT
j_gene: TRBJ2-7; abundance: NA; d_gene: NA; v_gene: TRBV5-7; CDR3aa: CASSLISTYEQYF; CDR3nt: TGTGCCAGCAGCTTGATCTCTACCTACGAGCAGTACTTC